A single sample is the source of the 20 T cell receptor beta chains below, sequenced in a study of vaccination and CD4 T cells after COVID-19. The Oncomine TCR Beta short-read assay was applied to DNA of cultured CD4+ T cells. TCRdb reanalysed the PCR reads using MiXCR and keeps one entry per CDR3 protein. This table holds 5,800 or so distinct CDR3 sequences, 65% to 70% found once. These TCRs' antigens remain unknown. As for treatment: roughly 11-day PBMC culture with coronavirus spike peptide pools or control peptides (ViraFEST assay). The sample comprised CD4+ T cells from blood, cultured in vitro. The receptors here all came from a human donor who had recovered from COVID-19.

This chain links TRBV20-1 with TRBJ1-2; D may be TRBD1 (5 bases). CDR1 DFQATT and CDR2 SNEGSKA come from the germline V gene (reference sequence). V lost 3 bases to trimming and J lost 4 bases, with 18 bases between them. The CDR3 has 15 residues. This CDR3 reads CSASSQGLTIYGYTF. CDR3 bases: TGCAGTGCTAGTTCGCAGGGACTAACAATCTATGGCTACACCTTC.

This clonotype turned up a few times. The chain employs TRBV6-1 and TRBJ1-5; TRBD1 aligns across 8 bases. Germline loops: CDR1 MNHNS, CDR2 SASEGT. The trim removed 6 bases at V and 0 bases at J, leaving 4 bases unmatched. The CDR3 spans 15 residues. CDR3 DNA: TGTGCCAGCAGGTGGACAGGGAGTAGCAATCAGCCCCAGCATTTT. This translates into CASRWTGSSNQPQHF.

The CDR3 here is CASSHDSTGELFF. The DNA for the CDR3 is TGTGCCAGCTCACATGACAGCACCGGGGAGCTGTTTTTT. The chain is built from TRBV18 and TRBJ2-2; weak D call: TRBD1 (5 bases). The length of the CDR3 is 13 residues. Germline V gene lookup returns CDR1 KGHSH and CDR2 LQKENI. The germline V and J ends were trimmed by 4 bases and 4 bases, with 7 bases remaining between them.

The sample holds one count of this clonotype. The V gene is TRBV7-9, the J gene TRBJ2-7, with D unresolved. V was clipped by 3 bases and J by 3 bases, with 9 bases between them. The CDR3 has 13 amino acids. Per germline, CDR1 SEHNR and CDR2 FQNEAQ (reference sequence). CDR3 nucleotide sequence: TGTGCCAGCAGCTTCGGCGGTAGCTACGAGCAGTACTTC. As protein: CASSFGGSYEQYF.

The chain links TRBV20-1 to TRBJ1-6; D uncertain. CDR1 and CDR2 from the germline V gene are DFQATT and SNEGSKA (reference sequence). The CDR3 sequence is 12 residues long. The V end lost 5 bases, the J end lost 13 bases, and 15 bases lay between the germline ends. The CDR3 DNA sequence: TGCAGTGCTTCTCACATAATTCACCCCCTCCACTTT. This encodes CSASHIIHPLHF.

V and J are TRBV20-1 and TRBJ1-5, with D possibly matching TRBD1 (6 bases). The CDR3 runs 17 residues. Trimming cost V 6 bases and J 0 bases, with 21 bases left between them. The germline gives CDR1 DFQATT, CDR2 SNEGSKA (reference sequence). The CDR3 region is CSATQAGEGYSNQPQHF. Here the CDR3 DNA reads TGCAGTGCAACCCAGGCAGGGGAAGGATATAGCAATCAGCCCCAGCATTTT.

The chain combines TRBV27 with TRBJ2-7, with 8 bases aligning to TRBD1. Germline CDR1 and CDR2: MNHEY and SMNVEV (reference sequence). The V and J ends lost 5 bases and 4 bases, in that order; junction bases with no gene match: 7. The CDR3 length is 14 residues. This chain's CDR3 is CASSEGTGWYEQYF. The CDR3 coding sequence is TGTGCCAGCAGTGAAGGGACAGGCTGGTACGAGCAGTACTTC.

Here the CDR3 DNA reads TGTGCCAGCAGTAAAGAAAGACAGCCCCAGCATTTT. Amino acids: CASSKERQPQHF. The V call is TRBV2, the J call TRBJ1-5; D remains ambiguous. Germline loops: CDR1 SNHLY, CDR2 FYNNEI. The CDR3 extends over 12 amino acids. Trimming pared 5 bases from V and 7 bases from J, leaving 9 bases between.

The chain has TRBV28 and TRBJ1-1, with 8 positions matching TRBD1. Looked up from germline, CDR1 is MDHEN and CDR2 is SYDVKM. This CDR3 is built from 17 residues. Trimming at V came to 3 bases and at J to 5 bases, leaving 14 bases not matched to a gene. CDR3 in DNA: TGTGCCAGCAGTTTGACCGGGACAGGCTACTCAGATACTGAAGCTTTCTTT. It yields the protein CASSLTGTGYSDTEAFF.

This sequence joins TRBV20-1 and TRBJ1-2; 8 bases align to TRBD1. After removal of 0 bases from V and 4 bases from J, the junction contained 10 bases not matched to a gene. Germline-derived CDR1 and CDR2 are DFQATT and SNEGSKA (reference sequence). This CDR3 is 16 amino acids long. The CDR3, as DNA: TGCAGTGCTAGAGACCTGGAGACAGGGGCCCCCTATGGCTACACCTTC. This sequence encodes CSARDLETGAPYGYTF.

V gene TRBV11-3 combines with J gene TRBJ2-1, with D maybe TRBD2 (6 bases). V was cut by 3 bases and J by 5 bases, with 17 bases left in between. This CDR3 is built from 16 residues. Germline values: CDR1 SGHNT, CDR2 YENEEA. This CDR3 reads CASSFGRESSHNEQFF. For the CDR3, the DNA is TGTGCCAGCAGCTTCGGACGGGAGAGTTCTCACAATGAGCAGTTCTTC.

This chain links TRBV24-1 with TRBJ2-7, with 9 bases aligning to TRBD1. This CDR3 spans 15 amino acids. J gave up 6 bases and V 2 bases, and 7 bases lay outside the gene matches. Per germline, CDR1 KGHDR and CDR2 SFDVKD. DNA of the CDR3: TGTGCCACCAGTGATTCCAGGACAGGGGACACCGAGCAGTACTTC. Its translation: CATSDSRTGDTEQYF.

The rearrangement uses TRBV15 and TRBJ2-5, with 7 bases fitting TRBD2. Germline CDR1 and CDR2: LNHNV and YYDKDF (reference sequence). The CDR3 extends over 16 amino acids. Losses at the gene ends were 5 bases for V and 9 bases for J; bases not matched to a gene: 18. CDR3 region: CATSRQPGSWGGPQYF. The CDR3 DNA follows: TGTGCCACCAGCCGTCAACCGGGCTCTTGGGGGGGACCCCAGTACTTC.

CDR3 DNA: TGTGCCAGCAGCTTGCCACTAGCGGGAGTACGGGAGACCCAGTACTTC. This translates into CASSLPLAGVRETQYF. This chain connects TRBV5-4 to TRBJ2-5; 11 nucleotides agree with TRBD2. This CDR3 is 16 amino acids long. Germline CDR1 SGHNT, CDR2 YYREEE (reference sequence). J lost 5 bases, V lost 1 base, and 7 bases had no gene match.

This CDR3 is CASSYSAGNTEAFF. CDR3 bases: TGTGCCAGCAGTTACTCTGCAGGTAACACTGAAGCTTTCTTT. V usage is TRBV6-5 and J usage is TRBJ1-1; D not certain. This CDR3 region has 14 residues. V lost 0 bases, J lost 2 bases, and 7 bases lay in between. The germline V gene has CDR1 MNHEY and CDR2 SVGAGI.

The chain has TRBV20-1 and TRBJ1-2; D not resolved. The CDR3 length is 11 residues. Trimming took 4 bases from V and 7 from J, leaving 10 bases between them. Per germline, CDR1 DFQATT and CDR2 SNEGSKA (reference sequence). CDR3 protein: CSATLFAGYTF. The CDR3 DNA is TGCAGTGCTACATTGTTTGCTGGCTACACCTTC.

The count of this clonotype is one. The V and J genes are TRBV7-9 and TRBJ2-3; TRBD2 matches 8 bases. Germline V gene data show CDR1 as SEHNR and CDR2 as FQNEAQ (reference sequence). The CDR3 is 15 residues long. The ends lost 2 bases at V and 6 bases at J; junction bases unmatched: 7. CDR3 nucleotide sequence: TGTGCCAGCAGCTTACTAGCGGGCCCTATGGATACGCAGTATTTT. It specifies CASSLLAGPMDTQYF.

The J gene is TRBJ2-1, the V gene TRBV20-1; no clear D. Trimming pared 6 bases from V and 3 bases from J, leaving 12 bases between. The CDR3 has 13 residues. Germline lookup yields CDR1 DFQATT and CDR2 SNEGSKA (reference sequence). In DNA form, the CDR3 reads TGCAGTGCCTCCCCTACCGTCTACAATGAGCAGTTCTTC. Translation gives CSASPTVYNEQFF.

The CDR3 bases are TGTGCCAGCAGCTTAACGACCGGGGGATCCAAAAACATTCAGTACTTC. Amino acid sequence: CASSLTTGGSKNIQYF. The J gene is TRBJ2-4, the V gene TRBV7-3; D perhaps matches TRBD2 (6 bases). Germline V lookup: CDR1 SGHTA, CDR2 FQGTGA. Trimming removed 0 bases from V and 2 bases from J, with 11 bases in between. The CDR3 sequence is 16 residues long.

J is TRBJ2-5 and V is TRBV29-1; D is perhaps TRBD2 (7 bases). The germline CDR1 and CDR2 sequences are SQVTM and ANQGSEA. The CDR3 consists of 14 residues. Trimming left V 4 bases short and J 2 bases short, with 14 bases between. The CDR3 sequence is CSVGDTGGQETQYF. DNA of the CDR3: TGCAGCGTTGGGGACACGGGAGGTCAAGAGACCCAGTACTTC.